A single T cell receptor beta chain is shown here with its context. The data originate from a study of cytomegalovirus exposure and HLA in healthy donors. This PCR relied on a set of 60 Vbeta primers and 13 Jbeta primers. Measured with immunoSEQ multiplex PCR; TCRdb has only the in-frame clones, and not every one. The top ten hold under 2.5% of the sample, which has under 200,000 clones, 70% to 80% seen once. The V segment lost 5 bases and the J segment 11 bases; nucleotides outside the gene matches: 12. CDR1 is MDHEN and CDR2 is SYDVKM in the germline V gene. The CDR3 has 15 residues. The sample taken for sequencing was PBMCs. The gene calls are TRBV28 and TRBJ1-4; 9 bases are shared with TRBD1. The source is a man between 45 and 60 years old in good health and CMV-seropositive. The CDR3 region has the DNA TGTGCCAGCAGTAGACCCGGGACAGGGAAAGGGAAACTGTTTTTT. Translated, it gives CASSRPGTGKGKLFF.